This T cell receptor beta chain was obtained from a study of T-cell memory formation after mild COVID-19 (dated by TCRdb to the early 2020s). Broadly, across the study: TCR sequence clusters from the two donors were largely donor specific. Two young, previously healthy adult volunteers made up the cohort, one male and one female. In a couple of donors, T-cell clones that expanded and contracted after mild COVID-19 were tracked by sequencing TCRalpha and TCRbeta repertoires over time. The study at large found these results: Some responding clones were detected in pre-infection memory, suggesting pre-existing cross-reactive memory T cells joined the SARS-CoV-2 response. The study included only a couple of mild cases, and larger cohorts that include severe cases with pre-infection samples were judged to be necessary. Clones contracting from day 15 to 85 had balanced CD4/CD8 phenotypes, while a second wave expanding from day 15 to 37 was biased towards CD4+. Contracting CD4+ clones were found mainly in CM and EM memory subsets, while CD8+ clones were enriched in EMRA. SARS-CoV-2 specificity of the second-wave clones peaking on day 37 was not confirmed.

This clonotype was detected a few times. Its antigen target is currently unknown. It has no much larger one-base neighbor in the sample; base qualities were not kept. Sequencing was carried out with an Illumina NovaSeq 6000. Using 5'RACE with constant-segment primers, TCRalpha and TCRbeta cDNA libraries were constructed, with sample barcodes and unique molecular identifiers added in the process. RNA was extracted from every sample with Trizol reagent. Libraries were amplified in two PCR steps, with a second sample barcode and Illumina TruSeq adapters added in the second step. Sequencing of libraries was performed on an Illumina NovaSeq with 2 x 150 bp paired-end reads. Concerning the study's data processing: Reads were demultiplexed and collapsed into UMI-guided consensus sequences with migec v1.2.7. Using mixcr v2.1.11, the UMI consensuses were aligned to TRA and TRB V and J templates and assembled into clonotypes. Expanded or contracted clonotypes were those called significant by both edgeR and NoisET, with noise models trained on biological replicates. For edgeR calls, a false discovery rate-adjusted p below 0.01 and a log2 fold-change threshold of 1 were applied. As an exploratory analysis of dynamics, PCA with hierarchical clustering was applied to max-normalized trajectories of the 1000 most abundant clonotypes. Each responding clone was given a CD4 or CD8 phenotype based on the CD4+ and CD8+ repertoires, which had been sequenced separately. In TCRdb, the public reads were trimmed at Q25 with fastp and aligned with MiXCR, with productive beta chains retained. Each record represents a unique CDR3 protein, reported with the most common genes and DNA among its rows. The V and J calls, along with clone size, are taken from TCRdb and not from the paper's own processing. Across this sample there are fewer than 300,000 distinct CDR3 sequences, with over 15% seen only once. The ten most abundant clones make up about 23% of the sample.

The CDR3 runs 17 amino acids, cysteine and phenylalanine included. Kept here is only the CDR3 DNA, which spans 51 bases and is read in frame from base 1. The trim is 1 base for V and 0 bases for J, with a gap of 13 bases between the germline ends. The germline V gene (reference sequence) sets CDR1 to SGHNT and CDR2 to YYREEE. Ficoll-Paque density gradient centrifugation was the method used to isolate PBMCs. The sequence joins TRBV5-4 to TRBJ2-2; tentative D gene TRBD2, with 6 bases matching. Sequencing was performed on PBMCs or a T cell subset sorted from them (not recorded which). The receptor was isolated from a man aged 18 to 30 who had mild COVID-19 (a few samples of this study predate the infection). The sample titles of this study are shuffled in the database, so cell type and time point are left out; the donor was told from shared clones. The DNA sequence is TGTGCCAGCAGCTTGTATCCCGGGACTCCGAACACCGGGGAGCTGTTTTTT. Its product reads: CASSLYPGTPNTGELFF.